A selection of T cell receptor beta chains follows, all from one sample in a study of blood T cell repertoires in COVID-19. Some clones are missing from TCRdb's copy, which holds only in-frame ones; the method was immunoSEQ multiplex PCR. The data show about 67,000 clones, around nine tenths seen once. Sequencing was performed on peripheral blood. These receptor sequences come from a woman aged 80 or over with acute or convalescent COVID-19. CDR3s include the opening cysteine and the closing phenylalanine or tryptophan. Each record gives: clone size, V gene, CDR3 protein. Part of the rows lack a size; the others show once, few, many or a class for expanded clones.

abundance: once
v_gene: TRBV5-8
CDR3aa: CASSLQGTGRETQYF

abundance: once
v_gene: TRBV28
CDR3aa: CASSLGLATNEKLFF

abundance: once
v_gene: TRBV5-1
CDR3aa: CASREGSPQYF

abundance: -
v_gene: TRBV5-4
CDR3aa: CASSLAGTGNTIYF

abundance: -
v_gene: TRBV4-1
CDR3aa: CASRGPGTGENEQFF

abundance: -
v_gene: TRBV3-1/TRBV3-2
CDR3aa: CASSQDWGVDEQFF

abundance: -
v_gene: TRBV7-2
CDR3aa: CASSLVWQGDGYTF

abundance: once
v_gene: TRBV11-1
CDR3aa: CASSSSGVLGPQYF

abundance: -
v_gene: TRBV18
CDR3aa: CASSQDRQASGTEAFF

abundance: -
v_gene: TRBV11-2
CDR3aa: CASSLTGYEQYF

abundance: few
v_gene: TRBV10-3
CDR3aa: CAISESRGQRFYNEQFF

abundance: -
v_gene: TRBV20-1
CDR3aa: CSASPFSRSNEQFF

abundance: -
v_gene: TRBV7-8
CDR3aa: CASTPTEGGNSYEQYF

abundance: -
v_gene: TRBV18
CDR3aa: CASSPTGGNTGELFF

abundance: -
v_gene: TRBV15
CDR3aa: CATSKPTGAGTEAFF

abundance: once
v_gene: TRBV3-1/TRBV3-2
CDR3aa: CASSQGYSSYEQYF

abundance: -
v_gene: TRBV28
CDR3aa: CASSTTDRAAQHF

abundance: -
v_gene: TRBV7-6
CDR3aa: CASSLLLAGGNEQFF

abundance: -
v_gene: TRBV3-1/TRBV3-2
CDR3aa: CASTPPGGNYGYTF

abundance: few
v_gene: TRBV9
CDR3aa: CASSVAGTGPSSYEQYF

abundance: -
v_gene: TRBV2
CDR3aa: CASRPQSVSNSPLHF

abundance: -
v_gene: TRBV6-6
CDR3aa: CASIVGRQSYNEQFF

abundance: -
v_gene: TRBV6-4
CDR3aa: CASSLTEMQPQHF

abundance: -
v_gene: TRBV2
CDR3aa: CASTLGRPNSPLHF

abundance: -
v_gene: TRBV28
CDR3aa: CASSLGAYGYTF

abundance: -
v_gene: TRBV11-3
CDR3aa: CASSPPAGGSSEQYF

abundance: -
v_gene: TRBV6-5
CDR3aa: CASSYHPDRAGGGYTF

abundance: few
v_gene: TRBV30
CDR3aa: CAWTGTGGPLHF

abundance: -
v_gene: TRBV5-1
CDR3aa: CASSHGTDGNTIYF

abundance: -
v_gene: TRBV5-6
CDR3aa: CASSLGDSQYF

abundance: once
v_gene: TRBV7-7
CDR3aa: CASSLVPGGPDTQYF

abundance: -
v_gene: TRBV28
CDR3aa: CASRTGTGGEKLFF

abundance: few
v_gene: TRBV28
CDR3aa: CASSFGTGNPYEQYF

abundance: once
v_gene: TRBV7-9
CDR3aa: CASSPVNQPQHF

abundance: -
v_gene: TRBV19
CDR3aa: CASSLRGRFYEQYF

abundance: few
v_gene: TRBV28
CDR3aa: CASGPPGNTIYF

abundance: -
v_gene: TRBV28
CDR3aa: CASLGAVDQPQHF

abundance: -
v_gene: TRBV12-3/TRBV12-4
CDR3aa: CASSLTGTGEAFF

abundance: -
v_gene: TRBV10-3
CDR3aa: CAISEVQGYGYTF

abundance: -
v_gene: TRBV11-2
CDR3aa: CASSHIPGQRSSEQYF

abundance: -
v_gene: TRBV2
CDR3aa: CATRGGAYEQYF

abundance: -
v_gene: TRBV27
CDR3aa: CASSHRGGGYTF

abundance: -
v_gene: TRBV7-9
CDR3aa: CASREPGQGNLQAFF

abundance: -
v_gene: TRBV21-1
CDR3aa: CASSKSGSEAAKITGNTIYF

abundance: -
v_gene: TRBV28
CDR3aa: CASSRTVFYEQYF

abundance: few
v_gene: TRBV19
CDR3aa: CASTSGQGTDTQYF

abundance: -
v_gene: TRBV4-3
CDR3aa: CASSQDRGSSSYEQYF